This entry features one TCR beta chain sequence. The data were obtained in a study of early T cells in non-severe SARS-CoV-2 infection. As for the study in general: The input, bulk RNA from unsorted whole blood, was sequenced, and chains were unpaired.

Unique molecular identifiers tagged individual cDNA molecules. TCRdb re-analysed the 5' RACE reads in MiXCR, keeping a single row per CDR3 protein. This sample has about 83,000 distinct CDR3 sequences, with roughly 12% found just once. The CDR3 has 15 residues. Germline CDR1 SGHNT, CDR2 YYREEE (reference sequence). V was shortened by 1 base and J by 5 bases, with 12 bases between the two germline ends. This TCR derives from an adult who was a healthcare worker with PCR-confirmed SARS-CoV-2 infection or an uninfected control (not recorded which). The rearrangement joins TRBV5-4 to TRBJ2-2; D is perhaps TRBD1 (5 bases). The sample consisted of whole blood. The CDR3 reads CASSLSGFGTGELFF. CDR3 sequence (DNA): TGTGCCAGCAGCTTGTCAGGGTTTGGGACCGGGGAGCTGTTTTTT.